The 15 T cell receptor beta chains given below trace back to one sample, sequenced in a study of T cell repertoires in cytomegalovirus infection (dated by TCRdb to between 2018 and 2021). Sequencing was carried out with an Illumina HiSeq 1500. Clones were called with MiXCR by TCRdb after fastp trimmed the public reads at Q25, and only in-frame beta chains were retained. One record per CDR3 amino acid sequence lists the most common genes and DNA. The sample table records 80,000 to 95,000 distinct CDR3 sequences; less than 30% of these occur just once. Approximately 71% of the sample is held by the ten biggest clonotypes. Antigens of these TCRs are unknown. Per the publication, the treatment or condition label means: in vitro stimulation with specific CMV peptide epitopes to enrich CMV-specific T cells. This specimen was CD8+ T cells from cultured PBMCs, taken from culture after CMV antigen stimulation. These receptors came from a human donor in good health (CMV status not recorded). Some clones in this sample may be carry-over from other donors' samples.

This clonotype was seen once. The genes are TRBV5-6 and TRBJ2-3; a weak D match, TRBD2 (5 bases). The CDR3 contains 13 residues. Germline lookup yields CDR1 SGHDT and CDR2 YYEEEE. The V end was cut by 3 bases, the J end by 2 bases, with 7 bases between. The CDR3 spells CASSWTVTDTQYF. The CDR3 DNA reads TGTGCCAGCAGCTGGACTGTCACAGATACGCAGTATTTT. The full variable domain, completed using reference TRBV5-6 and TRBJ2-3, is DAGVTQSPTHLIKTRGQQVTLRCSPKSGHDTVSWYQQALGQGPQFIFQYYEEEERQRGNFPDRFSGHQFPNYSSELNVNALLLGDSALYLCASSWTVTDTQYFGPGTRLTVL.

This clonotype was detected a few times. The rearrangement joins TRBV7-6 to TRBJ1-4; no definite D call. Germline assignment: CDR1 SGHVS and CDR2 FNYEAQ. The CDR3 consists of 14 residues. Deletions cut 1 base from V and 4 bases from J, with 7 bases between. CDR3 DNA: TGTGCCAGCAGCTTAGTCGCCTATAATGAAAAACTGTTTTTT. Encoded protein: CASSLVAYNEKLFF.

The chain links TRBV4-2 to TRBJ2-1, with TRBD2 matching 8 bases. The CDR3 is 16 residues long. Unmatched junction bases numbered 4, after V lost 1 base and J lost 2 bases. Germline CDR1 and CDR2: LGHNA and YNFKEQ. The CDR3 nucleotides read TGTGCCAGCAGCCAAGTGCCGGGACTAGCCTACAATGAGCAGTTCTTC. Residues: CASSQVPGLAYNEQFF.

In nucleotides, the CDR3 is TGCGCCAGCAGCCAACCTAGACAGGTCAGCACAGATACGCAGTATTTT. Its translation: CASSQPRQVSTDTQYF. This chain connects TRBV4-1 to TRBJ2-3; D is perhaps TRBD1 (6 bases). CDR1 and CDR2 (germline): MGHRA, YSYEKL. CDR3 length: 16 residues. Trimming cost V 2 bases and J 0 bases, with 12 bases left between them.

The chain employs TRBV5-1 and TRBJ2-1, with 8 positions matching TRBD2. This CDR3 comprises 15 residues. V lost 1 base, J lost 4 bases, and 4 bases stayed unmatched. Germline loops: CDR1 SGHRS, CDR2 YFSETQ. For the CDR3, the DNA is TGCGCCAGCAGCTTGAGCGGGGGACTATACAATGAGCAGTTCTTC. This translates into CASSLSGGLYNEQFF.

This clonotype has more than one count but fewer than ten. At one of its ends the junction is not consistent with the germline gene, which may arise from a read error. This chain joins TRBV12-3 or TRBV12-4 and TRBJ2-1; 7 nucleotides agree with TRBD1. CDR3 length: 20 amino acids. The CDR3 nucleotides are TGTGCCAGCAGGCCTAGACCGGGACAGAGACAACCTGCCCTTTACACTGAGCAGTTCTTC. Translating it yields CASRPRPGQRQPALYTEQFF.

This clonotype was found a few times. The rearrangement links TRBV7-6 to TRBJ1-4; TRBD1 aligns across 10 bases. V gave up 1 base and J gave up 8 bases; unmatched junction bases: 4. The germline gives CDR1 SGHVS, CDR2 FNYEAQ. This CDR3 spans 15 amino acids. CDR3 nucleotide sequence: TGTGCCAGCAGCTTAGGGGGGACAGGGGCGGAAAAACTGTTTTTT. Amino acids: CASSLGGTGAEKLFF.

The genes are TRBV29-1 and TRBJ2-3, with 9 nucleotides matching TRBD2. The CDR3 sequence is 14 residues long. The germline V gene has CDR1 SQVTM and CDR2 ANQGSEA. V shed 3 bases, J shed 6 bases, and the junction held 7 bases outside the gene matches. CDR3 coding DNA: TGCAGCGTTGACCTAGCGGGGCTCGGGGATACGCAGTATTTT. Translated, it gives CSVDLAGLGDTQYF.

The chain has TRBV7-8 and TRBJ2-5; 14 nucleotides align to TRBD2. This CDR3 contains 17 residues. Germline-derived CDR1 and CDR2 are SGHVS and FQNEAQ. V dropped 1 base and J dropped 2; count of bases not matched to a gene: 3. CDR3 loop: CASSLGLAGGGQETQYF. The DNA for the CDR3 is TGTGCCAGCAGCTTAGGACTAGCGGGGGGGGGGCAAGAGACCCAGTACTTC.

This clonotype was recorded many times. This chain links TRBV12-3 or TRBV12-4 with TRBJ2-1; D unresolved. V was shortened by 3 bases and J by 2 bases, with 11 bases between the two germline ends. The CDR3 runs 15 residues. The chain's CDR3 is CASSFAGPTYNEQFF. The CDR3 region has the DNA TGTGCCAGCAGTTTTGCAGGACCGACCTACAATGAGCAGTTCTTC.

The chain recombines TRBV4-1 with TRBJ2-3; TRBD1 agrees at 7 bases. Germline V gene sequence: CDR1 MGHRA, CDR2 YSYEKL. The CDR3 is 18 residues long. With 5 bases clipped from V and 2 bases from J, the junction kept 16 bases outside the gene matches. In DNA form, the CDR3 reads TGCGCCAGCAGCTTTAGAGGGGTCGGGACAGTATACACAGATACGCAGTATTTT. Amino acids: CASSFRGVGTVYTDTQYF.

Concerning this clonotype itself: Since a much larger clone is just one base distant, this may be a read error. This sequence joins TRBV7-9 and TRBJ1-2; D is possibly TRBD1 (5 bases). The CDR3 sequence is 14 residues long. Trimming pared 5 bases from V and 8 bases from J, leaving 18 bases between. Germline CDR1 is SEHNR and CDR2 is FQNEAQ (reference sequence). As DNA, the CDR3 is TGTGCCAGCAGCCTCGAGTATCGGGGCAGCGGCTACACCTTC. Translation: CASSLEYRGSGYTF.

This clonotype showed up just a few times. This chain joins TRBV7-2 and TRBJ2-7; 7 bases line up with TRBD2. The trim removed 2 bases at V and 5 bases at J, leaving 9 bases unmatched. Germline values: CDR1 SGHTA, CDR2 FQGNSA. This CDR3 contains 15 residues. CDR3 amino acids: CASSLSPREGNEQYF. The CDR3 DNA is TGTGCCAGCAGCTTAAGTCCCAGGGAGGGAAACGAGCAGTACTTC. The whole variable domain, filled in from reference TRBV7-2 and TRBJ2-7, reads GAGVSQSPSNKVTEKGKDVELRCDPISGHTALYWYRQSLGQGLEFLIYFQGNSAPDKSGLPSDRFSAERTGGSVSTLTIQRTQQEDSAVYLCASSLSPREGNEQYFGPGTRLTVT.

V and J are TRBV12-3 or TRBV12-4 and TRBJ2-3; the match to TRBD2 covers 12 bases. The CDR3 runs to 16 residues. J gave up 0 bases and V 6 bases, and 4 bases lay outside the gene matches. In DNA form, the CDR3 reads TGTGCCAGCAGCTCCACTAGCGGGGGGAGCACAGATACGCAGTATTTT. It translates to CASSSTSGGSTDTQYF.

The rearrangement links TRBV6-5 to TRBJ2-3; D gene ambiguous. Germline assignment: CDR1 MNHEY and CDR2 SVGAGI. The CDR3 is 15 residues long. V was pared by 0 bases and J by 3 bases, with 10 bases between. CDR3 sequence reads: CASSYSPAGTDTQYF. The CDR3 bases are TGTGCCAGCAGTTACTCGCCGGCCGGGACAGATACGCAGTATTTT.